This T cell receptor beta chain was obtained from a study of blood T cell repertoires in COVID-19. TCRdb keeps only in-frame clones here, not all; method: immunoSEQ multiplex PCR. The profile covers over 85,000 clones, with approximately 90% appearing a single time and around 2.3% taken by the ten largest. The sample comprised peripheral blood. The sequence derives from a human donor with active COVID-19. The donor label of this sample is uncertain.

This chain's CDR3 is CASSPSTGVSYEQYF. In DNA, the CDR3 is TGTGCCAGCAGCCCTTCGACAGGGGTCTCCTACGAGCAGTACTTC. The V call is TRBV7-2, the J call TRBJ2-7; the match to TRBD1 covers 8 bases. Unmatched junction bases numbered 6, after V lost 5 bases and J lost 0 bases. The CDR3 runs 15 residues. In germline, CDR1 is SGHTA, CDR2 FQGNSA.